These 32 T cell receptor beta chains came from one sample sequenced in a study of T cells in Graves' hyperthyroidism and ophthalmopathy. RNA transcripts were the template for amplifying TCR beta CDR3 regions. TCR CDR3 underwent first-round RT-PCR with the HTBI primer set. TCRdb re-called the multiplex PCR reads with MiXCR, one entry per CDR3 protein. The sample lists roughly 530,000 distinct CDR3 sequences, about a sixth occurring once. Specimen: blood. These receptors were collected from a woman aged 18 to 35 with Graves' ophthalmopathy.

The CDR3 reads CASSLRTGGANTEAFF. The DNA of the CDR3 is TGTGCCAGCAGCCTCCGGACAGGGGGCGCGAACACTGAAGCTTTCTTT. This chain connects TRBV7-9 to TRBJ1-1; the match to TRBD1 covers 11 bases. The CDR3 is made up of 16 amino acids. V shed 5 bases and J 1 base; nucleotides not matched to a gene: 6. Germline V gene data show CDR1 as SEHNR and CDR2 as FQNEAQ (reference sequence). Using reference TRBV7-9 and TRBJ1-1 for the parts outside the CDR3, the full variable domain is DTGVSQNPRHKITKRGQNVTFRCDPISEHNRLYWYRQTLGQGPEFLTYFQNEAQLEKSRLLSDRFSAERPKGSFSTLEIQRTEQGDSAMYLCASSLRTGGANTEAFFGQGTRLTVV.

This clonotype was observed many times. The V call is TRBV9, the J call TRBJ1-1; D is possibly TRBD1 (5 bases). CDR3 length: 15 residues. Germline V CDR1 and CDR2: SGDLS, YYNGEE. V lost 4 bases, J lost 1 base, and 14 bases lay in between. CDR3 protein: CASSSPGTTNTEAFF. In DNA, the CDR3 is TGTGCCAGCAGCTCCCCTGGGACGACGAACACTGAAGCTTTCTTT.

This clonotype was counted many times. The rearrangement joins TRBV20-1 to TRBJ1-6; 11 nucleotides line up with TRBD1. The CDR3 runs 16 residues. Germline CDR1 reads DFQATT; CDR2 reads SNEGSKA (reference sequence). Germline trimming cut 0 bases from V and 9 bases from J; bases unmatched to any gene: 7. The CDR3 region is CSAREYPGQGGSPLHF. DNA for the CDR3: TGCAGTGCTAGAGAATATCCGGGACAGGGGGGTTCACCCCTCCACTTT.

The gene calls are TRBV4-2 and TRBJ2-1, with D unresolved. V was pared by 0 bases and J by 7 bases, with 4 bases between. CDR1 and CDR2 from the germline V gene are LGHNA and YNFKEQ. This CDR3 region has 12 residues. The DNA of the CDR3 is TGTGCCAGCAGCCAAGATAGAAATGAGCAGTTCTTC. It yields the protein CASSQDRNEQFF.

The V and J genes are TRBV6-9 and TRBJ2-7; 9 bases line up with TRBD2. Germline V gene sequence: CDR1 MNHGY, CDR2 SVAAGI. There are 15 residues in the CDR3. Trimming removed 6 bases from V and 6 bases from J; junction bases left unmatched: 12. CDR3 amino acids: CASRSDSGGSLEQYF. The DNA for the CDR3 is TGTGCCAGCAGATCAGATAGCGGGGGCTCGCTCGAGCAGTACTTC.

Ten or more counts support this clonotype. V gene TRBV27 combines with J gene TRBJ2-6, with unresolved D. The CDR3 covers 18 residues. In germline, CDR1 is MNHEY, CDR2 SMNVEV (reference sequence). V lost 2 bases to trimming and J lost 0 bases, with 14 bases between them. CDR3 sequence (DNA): TGTGCCAGCAGTTTAAGGACCCCGCAACCCTCTGGGGCCAACGTCCTGACTTTC. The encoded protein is CASSLRTPQPSGANVLTF.

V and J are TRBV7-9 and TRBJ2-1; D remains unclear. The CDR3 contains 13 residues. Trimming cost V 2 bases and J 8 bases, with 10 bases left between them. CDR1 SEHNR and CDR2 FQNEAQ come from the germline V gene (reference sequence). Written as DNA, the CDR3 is TGTGCCAGCAGCTTAAACTTTGTCGATGAGCAGTTCTTC. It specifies CASSLNFVDEQFF.

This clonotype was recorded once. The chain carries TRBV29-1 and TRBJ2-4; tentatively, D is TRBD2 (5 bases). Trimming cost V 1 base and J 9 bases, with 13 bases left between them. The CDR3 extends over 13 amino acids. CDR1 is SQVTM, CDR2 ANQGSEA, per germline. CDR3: CSVEGSSGLIQYF. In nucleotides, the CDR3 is TGCAGCGTTGAAGGGTCCAGCGGCCTCATTCAGTACTTC.

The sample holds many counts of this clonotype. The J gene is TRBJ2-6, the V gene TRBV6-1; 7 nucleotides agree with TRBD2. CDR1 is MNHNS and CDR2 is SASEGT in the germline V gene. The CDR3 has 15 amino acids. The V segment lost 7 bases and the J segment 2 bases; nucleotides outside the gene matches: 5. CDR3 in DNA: TGTGCCAGCACCCAGGGAGGGACTGGGGCCAACGTCCTGACTTTC. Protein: CASTQGGTGANVLTF.

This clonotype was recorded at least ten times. CDR3 sequence: CASSLGQTYGYTF. The DNA for the CDR3 is TGTGCCAGCAGCTTGGGACAAACATATGGCTACACCTTC. V and J are TRBV7-2 and TRBJ1-2; D may be TRBD1 (6 bases). CDR1 and CDR2 from the germline V gene are SGHTA and FQGNSA. The V end was cut by 3 bases, the J end by 5 bases, with 10 bases between. The length of the CDR3 is 13 residues.

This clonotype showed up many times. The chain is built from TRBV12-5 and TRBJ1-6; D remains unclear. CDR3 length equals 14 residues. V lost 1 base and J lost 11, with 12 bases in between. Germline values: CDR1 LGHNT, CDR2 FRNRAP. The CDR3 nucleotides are TGTGCTAGTGGTTTGGCCACCCACATGGCACCCCTCCACTTT. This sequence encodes CASGLATHMAPLHF.

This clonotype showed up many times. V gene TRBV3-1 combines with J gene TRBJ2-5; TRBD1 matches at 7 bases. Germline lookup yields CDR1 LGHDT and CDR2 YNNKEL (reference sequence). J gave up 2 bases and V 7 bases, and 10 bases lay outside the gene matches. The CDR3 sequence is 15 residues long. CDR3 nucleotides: TGTGCCAGCACCCGAAGGGGGCGGGTACAAGAGACCCAGTACTTC. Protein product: CASTRRGRVQETQYF.

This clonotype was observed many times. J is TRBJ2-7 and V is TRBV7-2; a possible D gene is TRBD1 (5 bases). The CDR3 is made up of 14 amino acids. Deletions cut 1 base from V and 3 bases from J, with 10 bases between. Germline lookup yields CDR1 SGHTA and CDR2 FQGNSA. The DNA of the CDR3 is TGTGCCAGCAGCTTAGTAGGGGCGAACTACGAGCAGTACTTC. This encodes CASSLVGANYEQYF.

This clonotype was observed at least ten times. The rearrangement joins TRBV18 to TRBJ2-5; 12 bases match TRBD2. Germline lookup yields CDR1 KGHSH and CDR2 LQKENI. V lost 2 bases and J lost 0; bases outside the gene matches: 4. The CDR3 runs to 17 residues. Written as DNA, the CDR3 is TGTGCCAGCTCACCAACCGCTAGCGGGAGGGACCAAGAGACCCAGTACTTC. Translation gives CASSPTASGRDQETQYF. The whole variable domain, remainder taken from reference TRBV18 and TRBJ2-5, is NAGVMQNPRHLVRRRGQEARLRCSPMKGHSHVYWYRQLPEEGLKFMVYLQKENIIDESGMPKERFSAEFPKEGPSILRIQQVVRGDSAAYFCASSPTASGRDQETQYFGPGTRLLVL.

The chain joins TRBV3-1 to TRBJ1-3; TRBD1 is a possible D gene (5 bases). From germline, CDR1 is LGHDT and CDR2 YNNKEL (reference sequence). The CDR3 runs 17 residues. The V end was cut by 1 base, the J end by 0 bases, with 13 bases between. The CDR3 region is CASSQASGPNSGNTIYF. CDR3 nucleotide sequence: TGTGCCAGCAGCCAAGCGTCAGGGCCGAACTCTGGAAACACCATATATTTT. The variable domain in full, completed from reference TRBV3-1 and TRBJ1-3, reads DTAVSQTPKYLVTQMGNDKSIKCEQNLGHDTMYWYKQDSKKFLKIMFSYNNKELIINETVPNRFSPKSPDKAHLNLHINSLELGDSAVYFCASSQASGPNSGNTIYFGEGSWLTVV.

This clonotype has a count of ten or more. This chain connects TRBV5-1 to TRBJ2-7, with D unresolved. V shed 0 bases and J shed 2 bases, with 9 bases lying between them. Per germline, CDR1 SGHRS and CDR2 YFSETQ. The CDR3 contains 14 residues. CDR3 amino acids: CASSLGLTTYEQYF. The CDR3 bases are TGCGCCAGCAGCTTGGGTCTAACGACCTACGAGCAGTACTTC. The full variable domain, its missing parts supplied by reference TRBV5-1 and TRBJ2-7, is KAGVTQTPRYLIKTRGQQVTLSCSPISGHRSVSWYQQTPGQGLQFLFEYFSETQRNKGNFPGRFSGRQFSNSRSEMNVSTLELGDSALYLCASSLGLTTYEQYFGPGTRLTVT.

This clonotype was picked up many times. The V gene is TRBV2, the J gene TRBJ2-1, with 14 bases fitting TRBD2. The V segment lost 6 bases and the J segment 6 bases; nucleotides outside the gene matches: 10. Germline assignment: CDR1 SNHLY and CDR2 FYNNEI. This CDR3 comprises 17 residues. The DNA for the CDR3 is TGTGCCAGCAGGATTGGGACTAGCGGGAGTAGTGGCAATGAGCAGTTCTTC. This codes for CASRIGTSGSSGNEQFF.

The CDR3 DNA reads TGTGCCAGCAGCTTAGGGAGGCCCAAAGATACGCAGTATTTT. Its protein is CASSLGRPKDTQYF. V is TRBV7-2 and J is TRBJ2-3; weak D call: TRBD2 (5 bases). Trimming cost V 1 base and J 5 bases, with 10 bases left between them. This CDR3 comprises 14 residues. The germline V gene encodes CDR1 SGHTA and CDR2 FQGNSA.

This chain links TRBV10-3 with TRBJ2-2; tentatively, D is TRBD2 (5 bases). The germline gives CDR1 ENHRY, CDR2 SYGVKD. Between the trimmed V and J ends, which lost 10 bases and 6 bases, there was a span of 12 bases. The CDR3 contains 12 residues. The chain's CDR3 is CATGDYPGELFF. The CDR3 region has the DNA TGTGCCACGGGCGACTACCCCGGGGAGCTGTTTTTT.

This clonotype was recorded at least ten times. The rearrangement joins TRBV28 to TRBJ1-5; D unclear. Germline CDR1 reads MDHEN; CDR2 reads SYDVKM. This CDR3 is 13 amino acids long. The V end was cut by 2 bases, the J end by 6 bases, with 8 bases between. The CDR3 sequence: CASSLGGFQPQHF. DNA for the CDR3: TGTGCCAGCAGTTTAGGAGGGTTTCAGCCCCAGCATTTT.

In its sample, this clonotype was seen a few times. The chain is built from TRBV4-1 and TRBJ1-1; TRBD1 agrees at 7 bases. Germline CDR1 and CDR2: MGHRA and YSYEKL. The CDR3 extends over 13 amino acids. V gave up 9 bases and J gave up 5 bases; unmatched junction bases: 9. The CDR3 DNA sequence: TGCGCCAGATGGGAAAAGGGGGCGACTGAAGCTTTCTTT. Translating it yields CARWEKGATEAFF.

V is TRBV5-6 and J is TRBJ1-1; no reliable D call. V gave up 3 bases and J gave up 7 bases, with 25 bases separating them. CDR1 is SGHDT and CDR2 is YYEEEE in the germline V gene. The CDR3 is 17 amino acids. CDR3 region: CASSSTPAVGPGREAFF. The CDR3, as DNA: TGTGCCAGCAGCTCCACCCCGGCCGTAGGGCCAGGCCGTGAAGCTTTCTTT.

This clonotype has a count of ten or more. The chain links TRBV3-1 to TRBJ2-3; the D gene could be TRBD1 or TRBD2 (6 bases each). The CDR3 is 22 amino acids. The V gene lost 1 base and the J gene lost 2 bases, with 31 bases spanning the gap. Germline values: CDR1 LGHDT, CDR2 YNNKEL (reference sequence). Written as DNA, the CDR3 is TGTGCCAGCAGCCAAGCCTTCGGGGGCCCCGGGTTCAAACGTGGAGACACAGATACGCAGTATTTT. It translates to CASSQAFGGPGFKRGDTDTQYF.

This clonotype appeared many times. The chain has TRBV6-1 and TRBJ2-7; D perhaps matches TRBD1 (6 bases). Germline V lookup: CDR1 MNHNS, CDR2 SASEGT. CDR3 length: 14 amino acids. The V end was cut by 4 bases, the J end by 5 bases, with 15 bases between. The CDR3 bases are TGTGCCAGCAGTGTTTTAACAGGGTTTGACGAGCAGTACTTC. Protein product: CASSVLTGFDEQYF.

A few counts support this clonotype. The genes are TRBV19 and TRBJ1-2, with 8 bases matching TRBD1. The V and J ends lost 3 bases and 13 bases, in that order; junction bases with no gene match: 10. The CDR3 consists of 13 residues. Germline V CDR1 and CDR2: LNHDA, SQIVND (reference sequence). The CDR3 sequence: CASSMSGGASRTF. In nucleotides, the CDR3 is TGTGCCAGTAGTATGTCAGGGGGCGCGAGTCGCACCTTC.

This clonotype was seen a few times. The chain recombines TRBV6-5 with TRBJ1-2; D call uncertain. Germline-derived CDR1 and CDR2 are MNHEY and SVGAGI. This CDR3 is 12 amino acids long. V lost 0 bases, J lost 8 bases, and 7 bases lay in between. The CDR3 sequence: CASSYSGGGYTF. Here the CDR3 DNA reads TGTGCCAGCAGTTACTCGGGAGGCGGCTACACCTTC.

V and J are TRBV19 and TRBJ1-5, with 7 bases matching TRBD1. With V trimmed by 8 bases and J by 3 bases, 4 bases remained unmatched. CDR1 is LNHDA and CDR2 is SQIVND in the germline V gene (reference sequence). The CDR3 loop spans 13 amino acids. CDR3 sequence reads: CASGDRDNQPQHF. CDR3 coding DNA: TGTGCCAGTGGTGACAGGGACAATCAGCCCCAGCATTTT.

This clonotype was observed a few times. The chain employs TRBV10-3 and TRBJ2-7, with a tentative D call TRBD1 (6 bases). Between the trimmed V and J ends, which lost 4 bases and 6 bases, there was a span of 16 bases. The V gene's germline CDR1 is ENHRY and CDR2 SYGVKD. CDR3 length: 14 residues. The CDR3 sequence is CAISGGRTVGEQYF. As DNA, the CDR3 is TGTGCCATCAGTGGGGGGCGGACGGTAGGCGAGCAGTACTTC.

CDR3 nucleotides: TGCAGTGCGTCGCGCAGACATCACTTCGGCACAGATACGCAGTATTTT. It specifies CSASRRHHFGTDTQYF. The chain combines TRBV20-1 with TRBJ2-3; D is ambiguous. V lost 6 bases, J lost 1 base, and 20 bases lay in between. CDR1 is DFQATT, CDR2 SNEGSKA, per germline (reference sequence). This CDR3 is built from 16 residues.

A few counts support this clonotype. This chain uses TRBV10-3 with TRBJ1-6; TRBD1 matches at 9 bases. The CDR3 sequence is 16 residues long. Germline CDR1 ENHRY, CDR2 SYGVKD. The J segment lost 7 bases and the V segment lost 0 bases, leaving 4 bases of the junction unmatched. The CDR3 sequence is CAISESAGTGNSPLHF. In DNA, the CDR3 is TGTGCCATCAGTGAGTCCGCCGGGACAGGGAATTCACCCCTCCACTTT.

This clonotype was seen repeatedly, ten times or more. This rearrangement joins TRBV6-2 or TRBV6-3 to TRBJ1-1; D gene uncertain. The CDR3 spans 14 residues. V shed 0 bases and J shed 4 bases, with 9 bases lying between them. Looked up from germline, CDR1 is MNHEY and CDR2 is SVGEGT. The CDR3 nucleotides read TGTGCCAGCAGTTACTCCCCGAGGCGCACTGAAGCTTTCTTT. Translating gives CASSYSPRRTEAFF.

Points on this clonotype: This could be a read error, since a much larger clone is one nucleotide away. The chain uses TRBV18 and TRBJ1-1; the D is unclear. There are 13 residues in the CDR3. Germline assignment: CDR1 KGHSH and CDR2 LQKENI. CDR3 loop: CANSPPAGVEAFF. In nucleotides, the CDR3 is TGTGCCAACTCACCACCGGCGGGAGTGGAAGCTTTCTTT.